These T cell receptor beta chains were read from a single sample in a study of cytomegalovirus exposure and HLA in healthy donors. The assay was immunoSEQ multiplex PCR, and TCRdb's table has in-frame clones only and misses some. There are 70,000 to 95,000 clones in the sample; around three quarters occur only once, and 5% to 5.5% lies in the top ten. Sequences were obtained from PBMCs. These receptor sequences come from a young man in good health and CMV-seropositive. CDR3s include the opening cysteine and the closing phenylalanine or tryptophan. The D gene is left open where the match is weak. Some rows mark clone size as missing; the rest say once, few, many or name a class of expanded clone.

V gene,clone size,D gene,J gene,CDR3 protein,CDR3 DNA
TRBV7-9,NA,NA,TRBJ1-3,CSSSLGAPNIYF,TGTTCCAGCAGCTTAGGGGCCCCGAACATATATTTT
TRBV7-2,NA,TRBD2,TRBJ2-1,CASSPWTSGYNEQFF,TGTGCCAGCAGCCCCTGGACTAGCGGGTACAATGAGCAGTTCTTC
TRBV25-1,few,TRBD2,TRBJ2-2,CASSAGLARGELFF,TGTGCCAGCAGTGCTGGACTAGCTCGCGGGGAGCTGTTTTTT
TRBV2,NA,NA,TRBJ2-4,CASSAGIENIQYF,TGTGCCAGCAGTGCAGGGATCGAAAACATTCAGTACTTC
TRBV14,NA,TRBD2,TRBJ2-3,CASSQDLAGGRDTQYF,TGTGCCAGCAGCCAGGACCTAGCGGGGGGAAGAGATACGCAGTATTTT
TRBV5-6,NA,NA,TRBJ1-1,CASSLEEDTEAFF,TGTGCCAGCAGCTTAGAGGAGGACACTGAAGCTTTCTTT
TRBV7-2,NA,TRBD1,TRBJ1-1,CASARSRGTVNTEAFF,TGTGCCAGCGCAAGAAGTCGAGGGACAGTGAACACTGAAGCTTTCTTT
TRBV18,NA,NA,TRBJ1-2,CASSPPLLGYGYTF,TGTGCCAGCTCACCACCCCTACTTGGCTATGGCTACACCTTC
TRBV4-1,NA,NA,TRBJ2-2,CASSLNRVHTNTGELFF,TGCGCCAGCAGCCTTAACAGGGTACATACGAACACCGGGGAGCTGTTTTTT
TRBV5-6,NA,NA,TRBJ2-1,CASSRQSSYNEQFF,TGTGCCAGCAGCCGACAGAGCTCCTACAATGAGCAGTTCTTC
TRBV5-4,NA,TRBD1,TRBJ2-3,CASSPGQTDTQYF,TGTGCCAGCAGCCCGGGACAGACAGATACGCAGTATTTT
TRBV16,NA,NA,TRBJ1-2,CASSQSSLGGGGYTF,TGTGCCAGCAGCCAATCATCTCTCGGGGGAGGAGGCTACACCTTC
TRBV7-2,NA,NA,TRBJ1-1,CASSLGGGSIAEAFF,TGTGCCAGCAGCTTAGGTGGGGGGTCGATCGCTGAAGCTTTCTTT
TRBV28,NA,NA,TRBJ1-5,CASSFIGNQPQHF,TGTGCCAGCAGTTTTATTGGCAATCAGCCCCAGCATTTT
TRBV28,NA,TRBD1,TRBJ2-7,CASSSTGTGREQYF,TGTGCCAGCAGTTCCACCGGGACAGGGAGAGAGCAGTACTTC
TRBV4-1,NA,TRBD1,TRBJ1-5,CASSQPGQGMSQPQHF,TGCGCCAGCAGCCAACCGGGACAGGGGATGAGTCAGCCCCAGCATTTT
TRBV25-1,NA,NA,TRBJ2-7,CASSKLYEQYF,TGTGCCAGCAGTAAACTCTACGAGCAGTACTTC
TRBV4-2,NA,TRBD1,TRBJ1-6,CASSQAQGGNSPLHF,TGTGCCAGCAGCCAAGCCCAGGGGGGCAATTCACCCCTCCACTTT
TRBV5-6,NA,NA,TRBJ2-7,CASSLASYEQYF,TGTGCCAGCAGCTTGGCTAGCTACGAGCAGTACTTC
TRBV7-3,once,TRBD1,TRBJ1-2,CASSPQGAGGFGGYTF,TGTGCCAGCAGCCCCCAGGGGGCAGGGGGCTTCGGTGGCTACACCTTC
TRBV4-1,NA,TRBD1,TRBJ2-4,CASSLSGQGGDIQYF,TGCGCCAGCAGCCTCTCCGGACAGGGTGGGGACATTCAGTACTTC
TRBV4-3,few,TRBD1,TRBJ2-3,CASSHGTVGDTQYF,TGCGCCAGCAGCCATGGGACAGTAGGGGATACGCAGTATTTT
TRBV4-2,NA,NA,TRBJ1-3,CASSQDNSAGGTGNTIYF,TGTGCCAGCAGCCAAGATAACTCGGCAGGAGGGACTGGAAACACCATATATTTT
TRBV7-6,NA,NA,TRBJ1-5,CASSLGGGVGNQPQHF,TGTGCCAGCAGCTTAGGGGGGGGAGTTGGCAATCAGCCCCAGCATTTT
TRBV18,NA,TRBD1,TRBJ1-4,CASSPIRQGFGEKLFF,TGTGCCAGCTCGCCGATAAGACAGGGATTCGGAGAAAAACTGTTTTTT
TRBV9,NA,TRBD2,TRBJ2-5,CASSVGTSRETQYF,TGTGCCAGCAGCGTAGGGACTAGCCGCGAGACCCAGTACTTC
TRBV6-6,many,NA,TRBJ2-5,CASSYSEEETQYF,TGTGCCAGCAGTTACTCGGAGGAAGAGACCCAGTACTTC
TRBV7-9,NA,TRBD1,TRBJ2-5,CASSLGQGDRKTQYF,TGTGCCAGCAGCCTCGGACAGGGCGATCGGAAGACCCAGTACTTC
TRBV6-5,NA,TRBD1,TRBJ1-2,CASSRGGTGTYGYTF,TGTGCCAGCAGCCGGGGGGGGACAGGGACCTATGGCTACACCTTC
TRBV18,NA,TRBD1,TRBJ2-7,CASSPPGRTGMGEQYF,TGTGCCAGCTCACCACCGGGGAGGACAGGGATGGGCGAGCAGTACTTC
TRBV10-3,NA,NA,TRBJ1-3,CAISESGGARSGNTIYF,TGTGCCATCAGTGAGTCTGGAGGGGCCCGCTCTGGAAACACCATATATTTT
TRBV4-1,NA,NA,TRBJ2-5,CASSQVDKQPLETQYF,TGCGCCAGCAGCCAAGTGGACAAACAGCCTTTGGAGACCCAGTACTTC
TRBV7-6,NA,TRBD2,TRBJ2-1,CASSGLAGDYNEQFF,TGTGCCAGCAGCGGCCTAGCGGGGGACTACAATGAGCAGTTCTTC
TRBV7-2,NA,TRBD1,TRBJ1-3,CASSPGQGRISGNTIYF,TGTGCCAGCAGCCCAGGACAGGGCAGGATTTCTGGAAACACCATATATTTT
TRBV2,NA,NA,TRBJ2-5,CASRSTGTQETQYF,TGTGCCAGCAGGTCCACGGGAACTCAAGAGACCCAGTACTTC
TRBV6-6,NA,NA,TRBJ1-5,CASCSSNQPQHF,TGTGCCAGTTGTAGCAGCAATCAGCCCCAGCATTTT
TRBV27,NA,NA,TRBJ2-1,CASSLAGSSYNEQFF,TGTGCCAGCAGTTTAGCGGGGAGCTCCTACAATGAGCAGTTCTTC
TRBV19,NA,NA,TRBJ1-2,CASRARDTPYGYTF,TGTGCCAGTAGGGCCCGGGATACCCCCTATGGCTACACCTTC
TRBV4-2,NA,TRBD1,TRBJ1-1,CASSPPGQGARDSSTGTEAFF,TGTGCCAGCAGCCCCCCGGGACAGGGGGCTCGAGACTCCTCGACGGGCACTGAAGCTTTCTTT
TRBV11-2,NA,NA,TRBJ1-6,CASTPGLLYNSPLHF,TGTGCCAGCACCCCAGGTCTCCTCTATAATTCACCCCTCCACTTT
TRBV28,few,NA,TRBJ2-3,CASSLTRGGPQYF,TGTGCCAGCAGTTTAACCCGAGGAGGTCCGCAGTATTTT
TRBV7-9,NA,TRBD1,TRBJ1-2,CASSLSPGQGNYGYTF,TGTGCCAGCAGCCTATCCCCTGGACAGGGGAACTATGGCTACACCTTC
TRBV18,few,TRBD1,TRBJ2-5,CASSPPTGGFQETQYF,TGTGCCAGCTCACCACCGACAGGGGGCTTTCAAGAGACCCAGTACTTC
TRBV6-5,NA,NA,TRBJ1-3,CASSYSGANTIYF,TGTGCCAGCAGTTACTCGGGGGCGAACACCATATATTTT
TRBV29-1,NA,TRBD1,TRBJ2-1,CSVSRGTGATYNEQFF,TGCAGCGTTAGTAGGGGGACAGGGGCCACCTACAATGAGCAGTTCTTC
TRBV19,NA,TRBD1,TRBJ1-5,CASSIFGAGGGLDDQPQHF,TGTGCCAGTAGTATCTTTGGGGCAGGGGGCGGGTTAGACGATCAGCCCCAGCATTTT